This T cell receptor beta chain appears in the sequencing data of a study of blood T cells in healthy people across ages. As to this clonotype: Its target is unknown.

Points from the study as a whole: Diversity estimates drawn from one million T cells were deemed underestimates.

V was trimmed by 1 base and J by 9 bases, leaving 7 bases between them. Germline CDR1 and CDR2: MDHEN and SYDVKM. The CDR3 sequence is 12 residues long. Through a sample-barcoded 5' primer and a J-beta primer mix, a second PCR was run for roughly 6 to 12 cycles. Paired-end reads containing CDR3 totaled no fewer than 2.5 million for each sample. Via MiXCR, TCRdb re-called the 5' RACE reads, giving one row per CDR3 protein. The sample holds about 1.1 million distinct CDR3 sequences, more than 30% seen once. The study isolated at least 6 million PBMCs from each sample. The clonotype was recovered from a man aged 18 to 35 in good health. The rearrangement links TRBV28 to TRBJ2-4; D unresolved. The sample taken for sequencing was blood. The CDR3 DNA follows: TGTGCCAGCAGTTTATCCCGGAGCATTCAGTACTTC. Encoded protein: CASSLSRSIQYF.